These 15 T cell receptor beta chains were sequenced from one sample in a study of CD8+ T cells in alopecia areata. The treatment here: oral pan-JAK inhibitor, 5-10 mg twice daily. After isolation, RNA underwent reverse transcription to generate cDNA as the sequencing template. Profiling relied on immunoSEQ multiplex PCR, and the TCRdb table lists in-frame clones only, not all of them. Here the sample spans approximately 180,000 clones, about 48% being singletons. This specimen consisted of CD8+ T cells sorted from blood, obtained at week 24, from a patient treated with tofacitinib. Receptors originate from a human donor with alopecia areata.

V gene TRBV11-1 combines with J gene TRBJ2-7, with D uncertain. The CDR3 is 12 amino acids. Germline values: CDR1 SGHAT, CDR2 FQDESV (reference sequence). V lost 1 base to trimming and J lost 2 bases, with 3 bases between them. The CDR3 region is CASSLGAYEQYF. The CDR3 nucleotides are TGTGCCAGCAGCTTAGGGGCCTACGAGCAGTACTTC.

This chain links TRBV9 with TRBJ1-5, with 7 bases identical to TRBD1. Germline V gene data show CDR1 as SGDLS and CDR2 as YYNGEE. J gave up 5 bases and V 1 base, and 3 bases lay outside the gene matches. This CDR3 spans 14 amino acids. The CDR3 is CASSVQGVDQPQHF. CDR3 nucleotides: TGTGCCAGCAGCGTACAGGGGGTGGATCAGCCCCAGCATTTT.

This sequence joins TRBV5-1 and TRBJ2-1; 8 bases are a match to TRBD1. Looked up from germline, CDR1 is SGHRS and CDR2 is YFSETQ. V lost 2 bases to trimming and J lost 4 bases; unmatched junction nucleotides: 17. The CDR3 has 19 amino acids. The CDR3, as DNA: TGCGCCAGCAGCTTAAAGCCCACCATTACAGGGGGTACGTACAATGAGCAGTTCTTC. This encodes CASSLKPTITGGTYNEQFF.

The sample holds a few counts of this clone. DNA for the CDR3: TGTGCCAGTAGGAGGGACAGGGACACCGGGGAGCTGTTTTTT. Protein sequence: CASRRDRDTGELFF. The chain uses TRBV19 and TRBJ2-2, with 9 bases matching TRBD1. J lost 3 bases, V lost 6 bases, and 2 bases had no gene match. The CDR3 consists of 14 residues. Germline CDR1 LNHDA, CDR2 SQIVND (reference sequence).

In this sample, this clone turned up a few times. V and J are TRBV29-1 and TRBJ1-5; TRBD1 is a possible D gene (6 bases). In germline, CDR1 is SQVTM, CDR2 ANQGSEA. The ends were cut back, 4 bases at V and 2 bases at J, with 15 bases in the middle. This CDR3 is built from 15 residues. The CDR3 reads CSVVGLGGRNQPQHF. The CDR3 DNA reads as TGCAGCGTTGTCGGCCTGGGGGGGCGCAATCAGCCCCAGCATTTT.

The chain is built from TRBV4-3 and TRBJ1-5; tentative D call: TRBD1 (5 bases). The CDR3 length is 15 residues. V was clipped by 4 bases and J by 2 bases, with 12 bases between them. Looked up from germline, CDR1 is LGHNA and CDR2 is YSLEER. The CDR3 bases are TGCGCCAGCAGCCCCCGGGACGGGGGCAATCAGCCCCAGCATTTT. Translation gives CASSPRDGGNQPQHF.

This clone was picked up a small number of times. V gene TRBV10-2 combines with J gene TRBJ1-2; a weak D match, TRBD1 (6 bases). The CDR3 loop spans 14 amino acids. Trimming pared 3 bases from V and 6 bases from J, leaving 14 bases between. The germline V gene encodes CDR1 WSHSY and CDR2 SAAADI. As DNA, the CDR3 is TGCGCCAGCAGTGACAGGGGAAGGGTGGATGGCTACACCTTC. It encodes CASSDRGRVDGYTF.

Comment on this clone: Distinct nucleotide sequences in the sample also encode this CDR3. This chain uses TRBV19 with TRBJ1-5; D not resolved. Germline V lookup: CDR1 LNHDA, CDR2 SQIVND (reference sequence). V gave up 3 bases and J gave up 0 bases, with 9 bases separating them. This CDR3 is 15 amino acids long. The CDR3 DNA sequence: TGTGCCAGTAGTATCTCCGGTTATAGCAATCAGCCCCAGCATTTT. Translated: CASSISGYSNQPQHF.

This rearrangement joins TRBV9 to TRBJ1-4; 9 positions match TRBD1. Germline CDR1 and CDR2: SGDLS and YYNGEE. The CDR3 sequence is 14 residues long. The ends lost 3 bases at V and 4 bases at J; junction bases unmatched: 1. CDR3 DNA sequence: TGTGCCAGCAGCGCGGGACAGGGTAATGAAAAACTGTTTTTT. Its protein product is CASSAGQGNEKLFF.

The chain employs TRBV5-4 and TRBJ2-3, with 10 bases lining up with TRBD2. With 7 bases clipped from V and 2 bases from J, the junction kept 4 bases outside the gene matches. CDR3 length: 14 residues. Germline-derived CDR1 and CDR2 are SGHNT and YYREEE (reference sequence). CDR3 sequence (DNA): TGTGCCAGCTCAAGCGGGGGGGACACAGATACGCAGTATTTT. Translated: CASSSGGDTDTQYF.

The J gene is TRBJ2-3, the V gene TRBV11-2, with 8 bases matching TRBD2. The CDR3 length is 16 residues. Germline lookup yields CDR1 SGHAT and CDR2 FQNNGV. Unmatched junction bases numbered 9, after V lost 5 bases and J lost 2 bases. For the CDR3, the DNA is TGTGCCAGCAGCCCCGGTCGGGGGGGGCTCACAGATACGCAGTATTTT. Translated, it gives CASSPGRGGLTDTQYF.

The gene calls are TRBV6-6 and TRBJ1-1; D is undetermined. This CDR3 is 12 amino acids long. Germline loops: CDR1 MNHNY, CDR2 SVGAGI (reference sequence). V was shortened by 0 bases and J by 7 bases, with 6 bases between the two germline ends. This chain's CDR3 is CASSYSAREAFF. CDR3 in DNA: TGTGCCAGCAGTTACTCAGCCCGTGAAGCTTTCTTT.

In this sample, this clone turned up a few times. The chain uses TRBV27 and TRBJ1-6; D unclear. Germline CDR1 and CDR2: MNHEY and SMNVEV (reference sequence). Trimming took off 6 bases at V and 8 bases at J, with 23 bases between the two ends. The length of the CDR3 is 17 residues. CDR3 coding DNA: TGTGCCAGCAGCCCCACCCCGGATCGGGGTTGGGATTCACCCCTCCACTTT. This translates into CASSPTPDRGWDSPLHF.

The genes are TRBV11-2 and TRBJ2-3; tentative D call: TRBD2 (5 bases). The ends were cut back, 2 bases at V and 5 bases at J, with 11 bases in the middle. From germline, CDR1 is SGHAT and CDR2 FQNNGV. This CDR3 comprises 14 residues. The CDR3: CASSLMSAGDTQYF. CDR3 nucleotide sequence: TGTGCCAGCAGCTTAATGTCCGCGGGAGATACGCAGTATTTT.

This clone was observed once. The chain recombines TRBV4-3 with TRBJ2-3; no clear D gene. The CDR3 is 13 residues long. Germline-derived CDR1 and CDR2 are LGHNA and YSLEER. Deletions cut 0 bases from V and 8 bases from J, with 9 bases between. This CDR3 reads CASSQDRLRTQYF. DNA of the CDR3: TGCGCCAGCAGCCAAGACAGACTTCGTACGCAGTATTTT.